What follows is one TCR beta chain and its context. One entry per CDR3 protein, called by TCRdb with MiXCR from the PCR reads. The sample records about 19,000 distinct CDR3 sequences, approximately 67% being singletons. Per the germline V gene, CDR1 is MDHEN and CDR2 is SYDVKM. CDR3 length: 15 residues. The V and J ends lost 3 bases and 5 bases respectively, with 17 bases between them. The source of the sample is a study of vaccination and CD4 T cells after COVID-19. The source of this sequence is a human donor who had recovered from COVID-19. The V and J genes are TRBV28 and TRBJ2-7; tentatively, D is TRBD1 or TRBD2 (6 bases each). Here the sequenced sample was CD4+ T cells from blood, taken before SARS-CoV-2 vaccination. CDR3 bases: TGTGCCAGCAGTTTGGGGGGCCAGGGTAGCGACGAGCAGTACTTC. This translates into CASSLGGQGSDEQYF.